Below, 14 T cell receptor beta chains from the same sample are listed, as sequenced in a study of early T cells in non-severe SARS-CoV-2 infection. TCRdb reprocessed the 5' RACE reads via MiXCR and lists one record per CDR3 protein. The profile shows some 91,000 distinct CDR3 sequences, just under 15% of them singletons. Sample: whole blood. The receptor set was obtained from an adult who was a healthcare worker with PCR-confirmed SARS-CoV-2 infection or an uninfected control (not recorded which).

This clonotype was seen more than once but under ten times. V usage is TRBV10-3 and J usage is TRBJ2-1, with TRBD2 identical over 11 bases. Germline V gene lookup returns CDR1 ENHRY and CDR2 SYGVKD. V was clipped by 0 bases and J by 8 bases; unmatched bases: 6. CDR3 length: 16 amino acids. The CDR3 is CAISESPLAGGDEQFF. The CDR3, as DNA: TGTGCCATCAGTGAGTCGCCCCTAGCGGGAGGTGATGAGCAGTTCTTC.

The chain links TRBV5-1 to TRBJ2-7; weak D call: TRBD1 (6 bases). V lost 0 bases, J lost 7 bases, and 8 bases lay in between. The CDR3 runs 12 residues. Germline assignment: CDR1 SGHRS and CDR2 YFSETQ. CDR3 coding DNA: TGCGCCAGCAGCTTGGAGGGGGATGAGCAGTACTTC. This sequence encodes CASSLEGDEQYF.

Ten or more counts support this clonotype. The CDR3 coding sequence is TGTGCCAGCAGCTCAGTGGTAGATACGCAGTATTTT. It specifies CASSSVVDTQYF. The chain joins TRBV7-8 to TRBJ2-3; D not resolved. Germline V CDR1 and CDR2: SGHVS, FQNEAQ. The CDR3 has 12 residues. The V gene lost 4 bases and the J gene lost 5 bases, with 7 bases spanning the gap.

Only a few counts were recorded for this clonotype. The V and J genes are TRBV5-6 and TRBJ2-7; the D gene is possibly TRBD1 (6 bases). The CDR3 covers 13 residues. Germline lookup yields CDR1 SGHDT and CDR2 YYEEEE. Between the trimmed V and J ends, which lost 4 bases and 2 bases, there was a span of 10 bases. The CDR3 region is CASSAGETYEQYF. CDR3 in DNA: TGTGCCAGCAGCGCAGGGGAGACCTACGAGCAGTACTTC.

CDR3 in DNA: TGTGCCAGCAGTGATGAAAAGGCGACGCAGTATTTT. Amino acid sequence: CASSDEKATQYF. V is TRBV2 and J is TRBJ2-3; no clear D gene. V lost 3 bases to trimming and J lost 9 bases, with 10 bases between them. Germline V gene data show CDR1 as SNHLY and CDR2 as FYNNEI. CDR3 size: 12 residues.

J is TRBJ2-1 and V is TRBV20-1, with 8 positions matching TRBD2. Germline loops: CDR1 DFQATT, CDR2 SNEGSKA (reference sequence). V was clipped by 1 base and J by 5 bases; unmatched bases: 7. This CDR3 has 15 residues. CDR3 amino acids: CSARGTSGNDNEQFF. CDR3 bases: TGCAGTGCTAGAGGAACTAGCGGAAACGACAATGAGCAGTTCTTC.

This clonotype came up a few times. V usage is TRBV28 and J usage is TRBJ2-2; no clear D. Germline V CDR1 and CDR2: MDHEN, SYDVKM. V was clipped by 3 bases and J by 6 bases, with 5 bases between them. The CDR3 is made up of 12 amino acids. CDR3 sequence (DNA): TGTGCCAGCAGTTTCTCGCCCGGGGAGCTGTTTTTT. Translation: CASSFSPGELFF.

The V gene is TRBV28, the J gene TRBJ2-2; 10 nucleotides match TRBD2. The junction had 11 bases not matched to a gene; V was cut back by 9 bases and J by 7 bases. The germline CDR1 and CDR2 sequences are MDHEN and SYDVKM. The CDR3 contains 15 residues. CDR3 sequence: CASEPSGRAIGELFF. Here the CDR3 DNA reads TGTGCCAGTGAACCCAGCGGGAGGGCCATCGGGGAGCTGTTTTTT.

This sequence joins TRBV11-1 and TRBJ2-1, with D uncertain. This CDR3 is built from 12 residues. Trimming took 1 base from V and 13 from J, leaving 11 bases between them. Germline loops: CDR1 SGHAT, CDR2 FQDESV (reference sequence). The CDR3 coding sequence is TGTGCCAGCAGCTTAGAGGGCGTCAACCAGTTCTTC. Translation gives CASSLEGVNQFF.

V is TRBV5-1 and J is TRBJ1-5, with D possibly matching TRBD1 (6 bases). The V gene's germline CDR1 is SGHRS and CDR2 YFSETQ. The CDR3 extends over 15 amino acids. V gave up 6 bases and J gave up 4 bases, with 17 bases separating them. In DNA form, the CDR3 reads TGCGCCAGCAAAGTTTCGGGGGCCCCGAATCAGCCCCAGCATTTT. Translated, it gives CASKVSGAPNQPQHF. The entire variable domain, with the rest obtained from reference TRBV5-1 and TRBJ1-5, is as follows: KAGVTQTPRYLIKTRGQQVTLSCSPISGHRSVSWYQQTPGQGLQFLFEYFSETQRNKGNFPGRFSGRQFSNSRSEMNVSTLELGDSALYLCASKVSGAPNQPQHFGDGTRLSIL.

This sequence joins TRBV4-1 and TRBJ2-3; D remains unclear. In germline, CDR1 is MGHRA, CDR2 YSYEKL. The CDR3 has 12 residues. Trimming removed 5 bases from V and 6 bases from J, with 9 bases in between. The CDR3 coding sequence is TGCGCCAGCAGCTTCGTGATGGATACGCAGTATTTT. Its translation: CASSFVMDTQYF.

The genes are TRBV11-2 and TRBJ2-4, with D maybe TRBD1 (6 bases). Deletions cut 5 bases from V and 12 bases from J, with 14 bases between. CDR1 is SGHAT, CDR2 FQNNGV, per germline. The CDR3 length is 12 residues. The CDR3 loop reads CASSQRGTYQYF. In nucleotides, the CDR3 is TGTGCCAGCAGCCAAAGAGGGACATATCAGTACTTC.

V and J are TRBV5-1 and TRBJ2-7, with 11 bases lining up with TRBD2. From germline, CDR1 is SGHRS and CDR2 YFSETQ. J gave up 6 bases and V 5 bases, and 4 bases lay outside the gene matches. This CDR3 spans 13 amino acids. The CDR3 DNA reads as TGCGCCAGCAGGATAGCGGGAGGGGTCGAGCAGTACTTC. Encoded protein: CASRIAGGVEQYF.

The gene calls are TRBV9 and TRBJ2-1; 10 bases map to TRBD1. There are 16 residues in the CDR3. From germline, CDR1 is SGDLS and CDR2 YYNGEE. Trimming took 3 bases from V and 7 from J; bases not matched to a gene: 10. The CDR3 DNA follows: TGTGCCAGCAGCGCGAACCGGGACAGGGGAGATAATGAGCAGTTCTTC. This encodes CASSANRDRGDNEQFF.